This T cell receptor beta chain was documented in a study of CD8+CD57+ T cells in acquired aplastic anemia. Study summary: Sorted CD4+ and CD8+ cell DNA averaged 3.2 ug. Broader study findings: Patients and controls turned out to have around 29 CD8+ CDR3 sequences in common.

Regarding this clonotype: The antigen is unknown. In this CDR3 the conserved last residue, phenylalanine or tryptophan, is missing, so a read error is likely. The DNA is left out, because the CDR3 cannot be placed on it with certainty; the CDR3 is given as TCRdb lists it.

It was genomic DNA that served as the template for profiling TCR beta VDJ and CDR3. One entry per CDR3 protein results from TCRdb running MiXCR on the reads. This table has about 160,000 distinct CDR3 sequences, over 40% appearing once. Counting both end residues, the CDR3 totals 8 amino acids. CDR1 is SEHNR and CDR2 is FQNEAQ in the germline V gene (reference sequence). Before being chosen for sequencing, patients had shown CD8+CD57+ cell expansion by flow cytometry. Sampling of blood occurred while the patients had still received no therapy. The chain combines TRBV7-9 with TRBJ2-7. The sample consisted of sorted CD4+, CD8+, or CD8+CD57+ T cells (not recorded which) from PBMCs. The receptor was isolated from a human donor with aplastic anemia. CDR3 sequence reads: CASSLGWS.